This T cell receptor (beta chain) was sequenced during a study of blood T cells in healthy people across ages. Together with a sample-barcoded 5' primer, a J-beta primer mix was included in a second PCR lasting about 7 to 12 cycles. Each cDNA molecule received a tag from a template-switch adaptor that had 12 random nucleotides. TCRdb fed the 5' RACE reads into MiXCR, producing one record per CDR3 protein. The table lists 2 million or so distinct CDR3 sequences, about 50% of them singletons. Regarding this clonotype: As yet, its antigen is unknown.

This CDR3 comprises 15 residues. V lost 5 bases and J lost 2, with 12 bases in between. Germline CDR1 and CDR2: SGHVS and FNYEAQ. Study-wide points: Naive CD4+ cell counts and diversity both ran higher in long-lived than in aged donors.

PBMCs were isolated at a quantity of at least 7 million per sample. This receptor was taken from a woman aged 40 to 50 in good health. The chain recombines TRBV7-6 with TRBJ2-2; maybe TRBD2 (6 bases). The specimen sequenced was blood. The CDR3 protein is CASSRTGTNTGELFF. The CDR3 nucleotides are TGTGCCAGCAGCCGGACCGGGACTAACACCGGGGAGCTGTTTTTT.